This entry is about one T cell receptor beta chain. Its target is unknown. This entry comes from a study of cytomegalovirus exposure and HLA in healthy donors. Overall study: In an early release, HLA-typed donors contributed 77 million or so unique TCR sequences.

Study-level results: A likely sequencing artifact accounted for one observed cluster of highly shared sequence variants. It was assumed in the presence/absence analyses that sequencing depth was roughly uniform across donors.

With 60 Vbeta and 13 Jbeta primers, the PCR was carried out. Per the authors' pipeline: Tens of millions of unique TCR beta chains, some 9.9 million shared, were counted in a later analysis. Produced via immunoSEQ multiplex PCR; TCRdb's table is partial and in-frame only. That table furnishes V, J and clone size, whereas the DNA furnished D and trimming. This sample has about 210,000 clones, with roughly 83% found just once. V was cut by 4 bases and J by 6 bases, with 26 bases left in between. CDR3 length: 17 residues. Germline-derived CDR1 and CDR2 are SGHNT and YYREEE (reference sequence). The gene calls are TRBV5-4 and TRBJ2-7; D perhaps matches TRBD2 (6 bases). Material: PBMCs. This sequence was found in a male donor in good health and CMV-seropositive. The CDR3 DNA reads TGTGCCAGCAGCCCACTAACCGGAGGGCGATTAGAAGGCGAGCAGTACTTC. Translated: CASSPLTGGRLEGEQYF. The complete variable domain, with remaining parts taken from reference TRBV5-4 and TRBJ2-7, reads ETGVTQSPTHLIKTRGQQVTLRCSSQSGHNTVSWYQQALGQGPQFIFQYYREEENGRGNFPPRFSGLQFPNYSSELNVNALELDDSALYLCASSPLTGGRLEGEQYFGPGTRLTVT.